These 23 T cell receptor beta chains share one sample of origin, sequenced in a study of shared clonotypes between healthy human individuals. Sequencing used immunoSEQ multiplex PCR; TCRdb keeps in-frame clones, though not all of them. The sample holds about 2 million clones, approximately 95% seen once. Naive CD8 cells comprised CD45RO-negative, CCR7-positively selected cells, excluding terminally differentiated effector memory CD45RA+ cells. The sample was naive CD8+ T cells sorted from blood. The receptors derive from a young man in good health.

J is TRBJ2-7 and V is TRBV5-1; 12 bases align to TRBD1. V lost 3 bases, J lost 5 bases, and 6 bases stayed unmatched. CDR1 and CDR2 (germline): SGHRS, YFSETQ. This CDR3 comprises 15 residues. The CDR3: CASSSGTGGPHEQYF. Here the CDR3 DNA reads TGCGCCAGCAGCTCCGGGACAGGGGGCCCCCACGAGCAGTACTTC.

The J gene is TRBJ2-5, the V gene TRBV30; D possibly matches TRBD1 or TRBD2 (5 bases each). Trimming stripped 5 bases from V and 6 bases from J, with 22 bases between. Per the germline V gene, CDR1 is GTSNPN and CDR2 is SVGIG (reference sequence). This CDR3 has 15 residues. CDR3 region: CAWYGTGALNKTQYF. Written as DNA, the CDR3 is TGTGCCTGGTACGGGACGGGCGCTCTTAACAAGACCCAGTACTTC.

The V and J genes are TRBV9 and TRBJ1-2; no clear D. V was cut by 0 bases and J by 8 bases, with 11 bases left in between. This CDR3 has 13 amino acids. The germline gives CDR1 SGDLS, CDR2 YYNGEE. The CDR3 protein is CASSVAATSGYTF. For the CDR3, the DNA is TGTGCCAGCAGCGTAGCAGCTACTAGCGGCTACACCTTC.

V gene TRBV6-5 combines with J gene TRBJ2-7, with 14 bases aligning to TRBD2. Germline CDR1 is MNHEY and CDR2 is SVGAGI. V dropped 5 bases and J dropped 4; count of bases not matched to a gene: 4. CDR3 length: 15 residues. The CDR3 DNA reads as TGTGCCAGCAGTACGGGACTAGCGGGAGATTACGAGCAGTACTTC. Residues: CASSTGLAGDYEQYF.

This clone appeared once. The chain uses TRBV9 and TRBJ1-1; D gene ambiguous. Looked up from germline, CDR1 is SGDLS and CDR2 is YYNGEE. The CDR3 extends over 13 amino acids. V lost 0 bases, J lost 7 bases, and 10 bases lay in between. The CDR3 region is CASSVGVEVEAFF. The CDR3 nucleotides are TGTGCCAGCAGCGTAGGGGTTGAAGTTGAAGCTTTCTTT.

The J gene is TRBJ1-4, the V gene TRBV19; D ambiguous. Germline V gene lookup returns CDR1 LNHDA and CDR2 SQIVND (reference sequence). The CDR3 runs to 14 residues. Trimming took 0 bases from V and 8 from J, leaving 10 bases between them. CDR3 nucleotide sequence: TGTGCCAGTAGTATAGACCAAGAAGCCGAAAAACTGTTTTTT. Translated, it gives CASSIDQEAEKLFF.

This rearrangement joins TRBV13 to TRBJ2-2; 8 bases are shared with TRBD2. Germline loops: CDR1 PRHDT, CDR2 FYEKMQ (reference sequence). The trim removed 7 bases at V and 5 bases at J, leaving 3 bases unmatched. There are 13 residues in the CDR3. CDR3 coding DNA: TGTGCCAGCATCCGCGGGGGGACCGGGGAGCTGTTTTTT. Amino acid sequence: CASIRGGTGELFF.

V usage is TRBV28 and J usage is TRBJ2-7; D might be TRBD1 (6 bases). CDR3 length: 13 amino acids. Deletions cut 7 bases from V and 3 bases from J, with 13 bases between. The germline gives CDR1 MDHEN, CDR2 SYDVKM. The CDR3: CASNNRVIYEQYF. The CDR3 nucleotides are TGTGCCAGCAATAACAGGGTTATCTACGAGCAGTACTTC.

The chain is built from TRBV30 and TRBJ2-7; 7 positions agree with TRBD1. The trim removed 2 bases at V and 3 bases at J, leaving 10 bases unmatched. Germline-derived CDR1 and CDR2 are GTSNPN and SVGIG (reference sequence). There are 15 residues in the CDR3. The CDR3: CAWSSLRQGRYEQYF. The CDR3 DNA reads as TGTGCCTGGAGTTCCTTGCGACAGGGCCGCTACGAGCAGTACTTC. Drawing the rest from reference TRBV30 and TRBJ2-7, the complete variable domain is SQTIHQWPATLVQPVGSPLSLECTVEGTSNPNLYWYRQAAGRGLQLLFYSVGIGQISSEVPQNLSASRPQDRQFILSSKKLLLSDSGFYLCAWSSLRQGRYEQYFGPGTRLTVT.

Comments on this clone: Other DNA sequences within the sample encode an identical CDR3. The chain carries TRBV6-6 and TRBJ1-1; no reliable D call. The V end lost 2 bases, the J end lost 1 base, and 5 bases lay between the germline ends. This CDR3 has 13 amino acids. Germline CDR1 is MNHNY and CDR2 is SVGAGI (reference sequence). In DNA, the CDR3 is TGTGCCAGCAGTTACGGACCGAACACTGAAGCTTTCTTT. As protein: CASSYGPNTEAFF.

The CDR3, as DNA: TGCGCCAGCAGTCCAAGGTTTCCGGACAGCAATGAAGCTTTCTTT. Translating gives CASSPRFPDSNEAFF. V and J are TRBV4-1 and TRBJ1-1; possible D gene TRBD1, 6 bases. The CDR3 loop spans 15 amino acids. Germline values: CDR1 MGHRA, CDR2 YSYEKL. Trimming cost V 6 bases and J 7 bases, with 21 bases left between them.

The chain links TRBV9 to TRBJ2-7, with D possibly TRBD2 on 5 matching bases. Germline V CDR1 and CDR2: SGDLS, YYNGEE. The CDR3 length is 15 residues. V shed 0 bases and J shed 3 bases, with 13 bases lying between them. DNA of the CDR3: TGTGCCAGCAGCGTAGCGGGGAGATGGGACTACGAGCAGTACTTC. It codes for CASSVAGRWDYEQYF.

The V and J genes are TRBV27 and TRBJ2-1; 9 nucleotides match TRBD2. The trim removed 2 bases at V and 4 bases at J, leaving 6 bases unmatched. Germline V gene data show CDR1 as MNHEY and CDR2 as SMNVEV (reference sequence). The CDR3 loop spans 16 amino acids. The chain's CDR3 is CASSLSSGSYYNEQFF. CDR3 DNA: TGTGCCAGCAGTTTAAGTAGCGGGAGTTATTACAATGAGCAGTTCTTC.

This chain links TRBV10-3 with TRBJ1-5; tentative D call: TRBD1 (5 bases). Germline CDR1 reads ENHRY; CDR2 reads SYGVKD. The CDR3 contains 14 residues. The germline V and J ends were trimmed by 2 bases and 7 bases, with 12 bases remaining between them. CDR3 residues: CAISEAGDPQPQHF. Here the CDR3 DNA reads TGTGCCATCAGTGAGGCGGGGGATCCCCAGCCCCAGCATTTT.

The V call is TRBV6-5, the J call TRBJ2-3, with D possibly TRBD1 on 6 matching bases. The CDR3 is made up of 15 amino acids. V lost 6 bases and J 0 bases, leaving 13 bases between the germline ends. Germline-derived CDR1 and CDR2 are MNHEY and SVGAGI. The CDR3 DNA is TGTGCCAGCAGGACTCGGGACACTAGCACAGATACGCAGTATTTT. Protein: CASRTRDTSTDTQYF.

This chain connects TRBV4-3 to TRBJ2-7; no clear D gene. The ends were cut back, 0 bases at V and 3 bases at J, with 6 bases in the middle. CDR1 LGHNA and CDR2 YSLEER come from the germline V gene. The CDR3 covers 13 residues. CDR3 nucleotide sequence: TGCGCCAGCAGCCAAGACCTAAACTACGAGCAGTACTTC. This sequence encodes CASSQDLNYEQYF.

V is TRBV29-1 and J is TRBJ1-2; unclear D gene. Germline lookup yields CDR1 SQVTM and CDR2 ANQGSEA. CDR3 length: 11 residues. Between the trimmed V and J ends, which lost 0 bases and 4 bases, there was a span of 3 bases. CDR3 residues: CSVEESYGYTF. The CDR3 nucleotides read TGCAGCGTTGAAGAAAGCTATGGCTACACCTTC.

The J gene is TRBJ2-5, the V gene TRBV18; the D is unclear. The CDR3 extends over 15 amino acids. Germline CDR1 KGHSH, CDR2 LQKENI. Trimming left V 0 bases short and J 2 bases short, with 10 bases between. DNA of the CDR3: TGTGCCAGCTCACCACCAACACGGTTTCAAGAGACCCAGTACTTC. This gives the protein CASSPPTRFQETQYF. The variable domain in full, with the rest retrieved from reference TRBV18 and TRBJ2-5, is NAGVMQNPRHLVRRRGQEARLRCSPMKGHSHVYWYRQLPEEGLKFMVYLQKENIIDESGMPKERFSAEFPKEGPSILRIQQVVRGDSAAYFCASSPPTRFQETQYFGPGTRLLVL.

The chain combines TRBV29-1 with TRBJ1-3; D gene unclear. V lost 5 bases, J lost 0 bases, and 5 bases lay in between. CDR3 size: 12 residues. CDR1 SQVTM and CDR2 ANQGSEA come from the germline V gene. The CDR3 protein is CSVFSSGNTIYF. The CDR3 DNA follows: TGCAGCGTTTTTAGCTCTGGAAACACCATATATTTT.

V gene TRBV5-4 combines with J gene TRBJ2-5; possibly TRBD1 or TRBD2 for D (5 bases each). Between the trimmed V and J ends, which lost 1 base and 4 bases, there was a span of 11 bases. The germline gives CDR1 SGHNT, CDR2 YYREEE (reference sequence). CDR3 length equals 14 residues. DNA for the CDR3: TGTGCCAGCAGCTTGATGGGGGTAGCAGAGACCCAGTACTTC. As protein: CASSLMGVAETQYF. Based on the CDR3 plus reference TRBV5-4 and TRBJ2-5, the full variable domain is ETGVTQSPTHLIKTRGQQVTLRCSSQSGHNTVSWYQQALGQGPQFIFQYYREEENGRGNFPPRFSGLQFPNYSSELNVNALELDDSALYLCASSLMGVAETQYFGPGTRLLVL.

In this sample, this clone turned up a few times. The V call is TRBV9, the J call TRBJ1-1; 7 bases agree with TRBD1. The CDR3 contains 14 residues. The junction had 5 bases not matched to a gene; V was cut back by 0 bases and J by 6 bases. Germline CDR1 reads SGDLS; CDR2 reads YYNGEE. The CDR3 loop reads CASSVGPGGSEAFF. The CDR3 DNA is TGTGCCAGCAGCGTAGGTCCAGGGGGATCTGAAGCTTTCTTT.

DNA for the CDR3: TGCGCCAGCACCACCGGGGACAGTAGCTACGAGCAGTACTTC. This codes for CASTTGDSSYEQYF. The V and J genes are TRBV5-1 and TRBJ2-7, with 7 positions matching TRBD1. Germline values: CDR1 SGHRS, CDR2 YFSETQ. This CDR3 is 14 amino acids long. Losses at the gene ends were 6 bases for V and 3 bases for J; bases not matched to a gene: 9.

This clone appeared a few times. A read error may be the cause here, since a much bigger clone is one base away. This chain links TRBV5-4 with TRBJ2-2; D not certain. V was clipped by 3 bases and J by 6 bases, with 6 bases between them. Germline loops: CDR1 SGHNT, CDR2 YYREEE (reference sequence). CDR3 length: 12 amino acids. CDR3 amino acids: CASSSAAGELFF. CDR3 nucleotides: TGTGCCAGCAGCTCGGCGGCCGGGGAGCTGTTTTTT.